The T cell receptor (beta chain) described here comes from a study of T cell responses to AZD1222 COVID-19 vaccine. Whole-study results and caveats: As reported, nearly half of all spike-specific TCRs target variant regions that are unmutated. Donors were mostly white British, more females; clonal diversity possibly underestimated. It was only after the peak T cell response that any repertoires were sampled.

Germline CDR1 and CDR2: MNHEY and SVGEGT. The CDR3 contains 17 residues. Deletions cut 0 bases from V and 0 bases from J, with 12 bases between. In regard to this clone: Its antigen is still unknown.

Sequencing used immunoSEQ multiplex PCR; TCRdb keeps in-frame clones, though not all of them. The profile shows about 200,000 clones, roughly 92% of them singletons. The starting material was peripheral blood, obtained 28 days after the second AZD1222 dose. This chain connects TRBV6-2 or TRBV6-3 to TRBJ1-5, with D possibly TRBD1 on 5 matching bases. The clonotype originates from an adult who received the AZD1222 COVID-19 vaccine. CDR3 in DNA: TGTGCCAGCAGTTACTCGAGGGACTATTATAGCAATCAGCCCCAGCATTTT. It yields the protein CASSYSRDYYSNQPQHF.